The clone carrying this T cell receptor beta chain occurred once. The target antigen is unknown. V was trimmed by 0 bases and J by 5 bases, leaving 11 bases between them. This CDR3 comprises 14 residues. Germline values: CDR1 SGHRS, CDR2 YFSETQ. The data derive from a study of regulatory and conventional T cells in RAG deficiency. Genomic DNA came from blood conventional CD4+ T cells gated CD25-low CD127-high. TCRdb keeps only in-frame clones here, not all; method: immunoSEQ multiplex PCR. The table has about 30,000 clones, around 96% seen once. General study findings and limits: Shorter CDR3s in all patient subsets; >75% Treg-Tconv overlap in Omenn. Omenn CD25-high CD127-low cells may be activated cells, not true Tregs. Shannon entropy fell and Simpson indices rose in RAG-deficient patients.

These data are also associated with another study on regulatory T cells. As reported in that work: The PCR used 52 TRBV and 13 TRBJ primers. Skewed V and J usage and few unique V-J pairs marked patient repertoires, most in Tregs.

This sequence joins TRBV5-1 and TRBJ1-1; D is perhaps TRBD1 (6 bases). Source material: CD25- CD4+ T cells sorted from blood. The sequence derives from a human donor in good health. CDR3 loop: CASSLEQGRTEAFF. In DNA, the CDR3 is TGCGCCAGCAGCTTGGAACAGGGTAGGACTGAAGCTTTCTTT.